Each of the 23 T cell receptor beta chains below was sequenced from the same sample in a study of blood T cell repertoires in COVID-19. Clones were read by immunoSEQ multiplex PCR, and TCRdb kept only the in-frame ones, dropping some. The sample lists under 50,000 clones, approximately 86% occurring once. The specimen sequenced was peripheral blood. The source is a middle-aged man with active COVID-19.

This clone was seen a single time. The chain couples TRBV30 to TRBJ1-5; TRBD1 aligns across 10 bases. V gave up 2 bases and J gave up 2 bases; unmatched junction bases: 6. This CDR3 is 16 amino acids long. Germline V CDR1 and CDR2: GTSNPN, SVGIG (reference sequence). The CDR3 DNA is TGTGCCTGGAGTAGGCTCGGGACAGGGGGCAATCAGCCCCAGCATTTT. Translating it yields CAWSRLGTGGNQPQHF. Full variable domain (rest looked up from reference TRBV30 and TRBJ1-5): SQTIHQWPATLVQPVGSPLSLECTVEGTSNPNLYWYRQAAGRGLQLLFYSVGIGQISSEVPQNLSASRPQDRQFILSSKKLLLSDSGFYLCAWSRLGTGGNQPQHFGDGTRLSIL.

CDR3 nucleotides: TGTGCCAGCAGAGCCACAGGGGGAGAGACCCAGTACTTC. It codes for CASRATGGETQYF. The rearrangement links TRBV5-4 to TRBJ2-5, with 8 bases aligning to TRBD1. In germline, CDR1 is SGHNT, CDR2 YYREEE (reference sequence). CDR3 length equals 13 residues. Unmatched junction bases numbered 4, after V lost 5 bases and J lost 4 bases.

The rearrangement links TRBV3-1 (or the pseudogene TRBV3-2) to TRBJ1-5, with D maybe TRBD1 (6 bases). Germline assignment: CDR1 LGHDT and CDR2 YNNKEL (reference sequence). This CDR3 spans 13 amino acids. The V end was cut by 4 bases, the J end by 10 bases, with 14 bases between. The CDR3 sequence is CASSPYPGTPQHF. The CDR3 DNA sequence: TGTGCCAGCAGCCCATACCCCGGGACACCCCAGCATTTT.

The DNA for the CDR3 is TGTGCCAGCAGTGACTCACGAGGGTCGGACTACGAGCAGTACTTC. Its translation is CASSDSRGSDYEQYF. The chain carries TRBV25-1 and TRBJ2-7; maybe TRBD2 (5 bases). CDR1 is MGHDK and CDR2 is SYGVNS in the germline V gene. V was pared by 3 bases and J by 3 bases, with 15 bases between. There are 15 residues in the CDR3.

The CDR3 region is CASSPGQGRADTQYF. CDR3 in DNA: TGTGCCAGCAGCCCGGGACAGGGGAGAGCAGATACGCAGTATTTT. The chain recombines TRBV5-4 with TRBJ2-3; TRBD1 matches at 10 bases. The J segment lost 4 bases and the V segment lost 4 bases, leaving 6 bases of the junction unmatched. Germline V gives CDR1 SGHNT, CDR2 YYREEE (reference sequence). The CDR3 loop spans 15 amino acids.

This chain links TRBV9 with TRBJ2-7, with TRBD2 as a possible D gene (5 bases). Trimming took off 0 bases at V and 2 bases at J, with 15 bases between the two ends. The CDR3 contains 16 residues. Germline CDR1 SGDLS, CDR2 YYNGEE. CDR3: CASSVAGKGAPYEQYF. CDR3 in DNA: TGTGCCAGCAGCGTAGCTGGAAAGGGAGCGCCCTACGAGCAGTACTTC. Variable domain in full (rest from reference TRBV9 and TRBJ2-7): DSGVTQTPKHLITATGQRVTLRCSPRSGDLSVYWYQQSLDQGLQFLIQYYNGEERAKGNILERFSAQQFPDLHSELNLSSLELGDSALYFCASSVAGKGAPYEQYFGPGTRLTVT.

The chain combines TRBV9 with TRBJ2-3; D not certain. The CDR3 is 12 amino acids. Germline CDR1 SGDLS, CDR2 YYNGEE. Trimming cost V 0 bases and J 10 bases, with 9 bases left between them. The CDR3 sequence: CASSVDRQAQYF. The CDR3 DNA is TGTGCCAGCAGCGTAGATCGGCAGGCGCAGTATTTT.

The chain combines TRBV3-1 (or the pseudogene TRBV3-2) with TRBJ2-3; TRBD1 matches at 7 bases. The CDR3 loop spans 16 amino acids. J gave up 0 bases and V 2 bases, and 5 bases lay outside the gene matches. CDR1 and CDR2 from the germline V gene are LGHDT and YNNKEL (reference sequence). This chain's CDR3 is CASSQQGVASTDTQYF. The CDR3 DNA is TGTGCCAGCAGCCAACAGGGGGTGGCTAGCACAGATACGCAGTATTTT.

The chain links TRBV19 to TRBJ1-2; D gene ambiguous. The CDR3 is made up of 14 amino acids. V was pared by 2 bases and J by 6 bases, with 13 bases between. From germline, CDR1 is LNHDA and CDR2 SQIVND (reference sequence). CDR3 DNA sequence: TGTGCCAGTAGTATATCTTCGGGTCGGGATGGCTACACCTTC. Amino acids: CASSISSGRDGYTF.

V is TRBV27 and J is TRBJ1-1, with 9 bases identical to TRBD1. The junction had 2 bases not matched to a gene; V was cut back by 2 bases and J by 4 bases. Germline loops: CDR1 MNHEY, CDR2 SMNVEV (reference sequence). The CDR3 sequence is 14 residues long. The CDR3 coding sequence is TGTGCCAGCAGTTTAGGGGACAGGGCCACTGAAGCTTTCTTT. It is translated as CASSLGDRATEAFF.

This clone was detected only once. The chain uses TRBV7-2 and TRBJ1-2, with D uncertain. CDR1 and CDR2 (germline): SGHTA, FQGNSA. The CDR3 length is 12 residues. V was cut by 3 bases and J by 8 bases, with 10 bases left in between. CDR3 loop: CASSFPERGYTF. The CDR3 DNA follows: TGTGCCAGCAGCTTCCCGGAGAGGGGCTACACCTTC.

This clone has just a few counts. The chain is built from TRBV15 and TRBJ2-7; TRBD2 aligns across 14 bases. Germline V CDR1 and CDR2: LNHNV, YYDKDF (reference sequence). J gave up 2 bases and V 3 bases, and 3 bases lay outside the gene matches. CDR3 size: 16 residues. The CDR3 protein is CATSSGLAGGPYEQYF. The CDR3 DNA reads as TGTGCCACCAGCAGCGGACTAGCGGGAGGCCCCTACGAGCAGTACTTC.

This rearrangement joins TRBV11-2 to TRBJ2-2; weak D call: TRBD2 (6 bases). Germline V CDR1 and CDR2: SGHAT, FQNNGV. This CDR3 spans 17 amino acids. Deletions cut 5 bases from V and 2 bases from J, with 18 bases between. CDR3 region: CASSIPWLRGNTGELFF. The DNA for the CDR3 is TGTGCCAGCAGCATACCATGGTTGCGGGGAAACACCGGGGAGCTGTTTTTT.

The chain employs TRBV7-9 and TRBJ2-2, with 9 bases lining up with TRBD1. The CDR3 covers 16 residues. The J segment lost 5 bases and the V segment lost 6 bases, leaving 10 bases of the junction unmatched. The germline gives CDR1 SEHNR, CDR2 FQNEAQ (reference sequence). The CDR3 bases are TGTGCCAGCAGTCGACAAAGGGGGACAGGGACCGGGGAGCTGTTTTTT. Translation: CASSRQRGTGTGELFF.

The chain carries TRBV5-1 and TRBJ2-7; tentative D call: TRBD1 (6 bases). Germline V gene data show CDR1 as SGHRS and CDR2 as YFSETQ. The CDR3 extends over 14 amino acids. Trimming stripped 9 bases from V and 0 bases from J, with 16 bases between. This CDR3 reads CATKPQGFSYEQYF. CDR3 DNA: TGCGCCACCAAGCCACAGGGCTTCTCCTACGAGCAGTACTTC. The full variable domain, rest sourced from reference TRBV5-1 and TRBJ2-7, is KAGVTQTPRYLIKTRGQQVTLSCSPISGHRSVSWYQQTPGQGLQFLFEYFSETQRNKGNFPGRFSGRQFSNSRSEMNVSTLELGDSALYLCATKPQGFSYEQYFGPGTRLTVT.

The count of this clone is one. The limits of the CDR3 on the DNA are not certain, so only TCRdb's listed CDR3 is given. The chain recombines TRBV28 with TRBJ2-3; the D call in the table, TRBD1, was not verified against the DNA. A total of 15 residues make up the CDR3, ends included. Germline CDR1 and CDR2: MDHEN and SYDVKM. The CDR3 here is CASSSSTGEADTQYF.

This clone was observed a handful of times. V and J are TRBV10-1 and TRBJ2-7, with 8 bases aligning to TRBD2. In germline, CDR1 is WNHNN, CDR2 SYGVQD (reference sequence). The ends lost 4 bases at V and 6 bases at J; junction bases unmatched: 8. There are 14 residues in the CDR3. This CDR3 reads CASSARTSLPEQYF. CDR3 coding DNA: TGCGCCAGCAGTGCCCGGACTAGCCTTCCCGAGCAGTACTTC.

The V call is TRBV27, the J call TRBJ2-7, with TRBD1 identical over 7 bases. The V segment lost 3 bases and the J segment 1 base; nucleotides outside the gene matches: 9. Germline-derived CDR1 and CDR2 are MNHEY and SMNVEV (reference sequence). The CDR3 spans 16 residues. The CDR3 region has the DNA TGTGCCAGCAGTTTCTCTGGGACAGAGGCTTCCTACGAGCAGTACTTC. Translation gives CASSFSGTEASYEQYF.

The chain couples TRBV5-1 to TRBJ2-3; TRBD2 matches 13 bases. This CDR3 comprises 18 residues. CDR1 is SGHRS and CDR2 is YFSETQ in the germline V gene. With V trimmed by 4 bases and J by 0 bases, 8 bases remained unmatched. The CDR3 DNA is TGCGCCAGCAGCCCCCGGACTAGCGGGAGCGGAAGCACAGATACGCAGTATTTT. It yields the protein CASSPRTSGSGSTDTQYF. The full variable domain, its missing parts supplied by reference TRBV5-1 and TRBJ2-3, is KAGVTQTPRYLIKTRGQQVTLSCSPISGHRSVSWYQQTPGQGLQFLFEYFSETQRNKGNFPGRFSGRQFSNSRSEMNVSTLELGDSALYLCASSPRTSGSGSTDTQYFGPGTRLTVL.

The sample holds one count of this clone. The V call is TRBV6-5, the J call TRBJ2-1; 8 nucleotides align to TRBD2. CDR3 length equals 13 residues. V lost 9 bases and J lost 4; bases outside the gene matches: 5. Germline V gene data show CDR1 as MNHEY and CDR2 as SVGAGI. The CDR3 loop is CASRLAPYNEQFF. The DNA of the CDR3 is TGTGCCAGTCGACTAGCGCCATACAATGAGCAGTTCTTC.

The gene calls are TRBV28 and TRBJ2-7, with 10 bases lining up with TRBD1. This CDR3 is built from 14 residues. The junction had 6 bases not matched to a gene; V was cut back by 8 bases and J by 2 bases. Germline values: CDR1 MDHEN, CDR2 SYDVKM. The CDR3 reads CASGSGTGAYEQYF. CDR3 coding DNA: TGTGCCAGCGGCTCCGGGACAGGGGCCTACGAGCAGTACTTC. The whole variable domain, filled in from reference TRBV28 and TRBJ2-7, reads DVKVTQSSRYLVKRTGEKVFLECVQDMDHENMFWYRQDPGLGLRLIYFSYDVKMKEKGDIPEGYSVSREKKERFSLILESASTNQTSMYLCASGSGTGAYEQYFGPGTRLTVT.

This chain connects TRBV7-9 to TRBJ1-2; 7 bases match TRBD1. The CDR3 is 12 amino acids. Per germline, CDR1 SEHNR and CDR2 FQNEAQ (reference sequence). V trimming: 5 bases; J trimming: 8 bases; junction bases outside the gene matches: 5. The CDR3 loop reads CASSPDRQGYTF. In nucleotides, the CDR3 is TGTGCCAGCAGCCCGGACAGGCAGGGCTACACCTTC.

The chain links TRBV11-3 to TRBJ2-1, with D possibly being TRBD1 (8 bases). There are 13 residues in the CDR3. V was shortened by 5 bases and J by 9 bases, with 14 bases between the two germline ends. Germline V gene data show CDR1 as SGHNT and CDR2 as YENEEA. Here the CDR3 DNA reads TGTGCCAGCAGCACACAGGGGGAGGGTGAGCAGTTCTTC. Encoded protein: CASSTQGEGEQFF.